This TCR beta chain was recovered during a study of OX40 agonist ivuxolimab in advanced cancers. Libraries were prepared by immunoSEQ multiplex PCR; TCRdb keeps only in-frame clonotypes and omits some of them. The table records almost 45,000 clones, approximately 85% of them present only once. Trimming took 1 base from V and 5 from J, leaving 11 bases between them. This CDR3 comprises 15 residues. Germline lookup yields CDR1 MGHRA and CDR2 YSYEKL. The sequence derives from an adult with an advanced solid tumor such as melanoma, head and neck, liver or kidney cancer. V usage is TRBV4-1 and J usage is TRBJ2-2; D unresolved. Specimen: CD4+ or CD8+ T cells sorted from blood, collected in a trial of the OX40 agonist ivuxolimab. CDR3 amino acids: CASSQVTALTGELFF. Written as DNA, the CDR3 is TGCGCCAGCAGCCAAGTTACAGCCCTAACCGGGGAGCTGTTTTTT.